Described below is a single TCR beta chain sequence and its context. The V end was cut by 5 bases, the J end by 8 bases, with 15 bases between. The CDR3 is made up of 13 amino acids. Per the germline V gene, CDR1 is MDHEN and CDR2 is SYDVKM. Authors' methods: Reference gene primer amplification gave nucleated cell count estimates. The method was immunoSEQ multiplex PCR; TCRdb's version includes in-frame clones alone and lacks a portion of them. V, J and clone size are taken as reported in that table, and D and trimming were inferred from the DNA itself. The repertoire consists of about 91,000 clones, with about 80% occurring once and the leading ten covering approximately 25%. This record comes from a study of blood T cell repertoires in COVID-19.

V usage is TRBV28 and J usage is TRBJ1-2, with D possibly being TRBD1 (5 bases). The sample taken for sequencing was peripheral blood. The sequence came from a man aged 65 to 79 with acute or convalescent COVID-19. The CDR3 reads CASSVGGNGGYTF. CDR3 nucleotide sequence: TGTGCCAGCAGTGTGGGGGGAAACGGCGGCTACACCTTC.